This TCR beta chain was identified during a study of beta chain features in type 1 diabetes listed by TCRdb under 2018. About the full investigation: Mean age, gender distribution, total cell number and subset yield were not different between patients and healthy donors. A total of approximately 110,000,000 sorted cells were examined across all samples, and a strong correlation was observed between cell number per subset and RNA yield. In the study, TCRB repertoires of sorted circulating CD4+ T cell subsets from recently diagnosed type 1 diabetes patients were compared with those of matched healthy donors. Whereas all 28 donors provided naive and central memory subsets, regulatory and stem cell-like memory subsets were isolated from just 8 patients and roughly eight healthy donors.

For this clone: The antigen this receptor binds is unknown. Base qualities are not provided; no much larger clone lies one nucleotide away.

The CDR3 covers 15 residues, taking in both the cysteine and the phenylalanine. Only the CDR3 region is kept as DNA, spanning 45 bases read in frame from base 1. V loses 4 bases at its end and J loses 4 bases; junction bases beyond the gene matches: 5. CDR1 and CDR2 (SEHNR, FQNEAQ) derive from the germline V gene (reference sequence). Paper-wide results and their limitations: A moderate but significant shortening of TCRB CDR3 length was observed in type 1 diabetes patients in all four CD4+ subsets. The naive, central memory and regulatory TCRB repertoires appeared to resemble one another more closely among patients than among healthy donors. HLA sub-analyses involved small numbers of individuals, so any influence of HLA type on TCRB rearrangement remained unresolved. Fewer insertions and more nucleotide deletions at VDJ recombination sites were observed in patients with type 1 diabetes, implying thymic rearrangement abnormalities. Shorter templates might be favored by PCR, yet because patient and control samples were amplified and corrected together, any such skew would affect both groups equally. Sequencing cDNA rather than genomic DNA could over-represent highly expressing activated cells, although activation and CD3 levels did not differ between groups.

The High Capacity cDNA Reverse Transcription Kit was used to reverse transcribe all of the isolated RNA, meaning that expressed TCRB transcripts were what got sequenced. Naive, central memory and regulatory T cell samples underwent deep immunoSEQ sequencing, averaging around 4 million total reads per sample. Sorted cells were lysed in RLT buffer, and RNA was extracted using DNase-treated RNeasy Micro or Mini kits according to cell number. Each cell subset was processed separately to prevent cross-contamination, with patient and healthy donor samples processed together. The immunoSEQ multiplex PCR was used to amplify TCRB sequences from cDNA, yielding 87-bp fragments that span the CDR3 region. The amplicons were sequenced using the Illumina HiSeq platform. On the authors' methods: PCR bias was computationally corrected using synthetic template baselines, reads within Hamming distance 2 were collapsed, and singletons that could not be merged were discarded. Reads were aligned against IMGT to assign V, D and J genes, CDR3 length and insertions or deletions at six rearrangement sites. Within each subset, clonotype counts were normalized to sorted cell number, and only after that were true diversity and Gini coefficients computed with the tcR R package. Repertoire sharing was quantified using the overlap coefficient calculated on TCRB nucleotide sequences. TCRdb stores this immuneACCESS table with in-frame sequences only. Part of the clones is absent; in the studies checked, under half of the shortfall reflects unresolved V genes, and no reason is known for the rest. The V and J calls and clone size were taken over from that table, and D and trimming were inferred from the DNA. The sample profile shows about 44,000 clones; around 52% of them were found once. The top ten clones comprise 2.1% of the sample.

A single peripheral blood draw of 90 to 150 mL on average was collected from each donor into heparinised tubes. A BD FACSAria II was used to sort naive, central memory, regulatory and stem cell-like memory CD4+ T cells with a panel that included CD45RO, CCR7, CD25, CD127, CD95 and CD27. Every sorted population had a purity above 95%. PBMCs were isolated right away by Lymphoprep density gradient centrifugation and were stained directly, without culture. To minimize batch effects, samples were stained and sorted in pairs, one healthy donor with one patient per experiment. Recombination joined TRBV7-9 with TRBJ2-3; 10 central nucleotides agree with TRBD2. The clonotype was recovered from a woman aged 18-29 years in good health. Sequenced sample: Tregs from blood. Per the publication, the cell subset or site label means: regulatory CD4+ T cells. The nucleotides are TGTGCCAGCAGCTCGATAGCGGGAGGAGCAGATACGCAGTATTTT. This translates into CASSSIAGGADTQYF.